Reported below is one T cell receptor (beta chain). This sample was included in a study of control samples from healthy donors and cancer patients. CDR3 length: 15 amino acids. Germline V gene data show CDR1 as LNHNV and CDR2 as YYDKDF (reference sequence). Unmatched junction bases numbered 6, after V lost 8 bases and J lost 0 bases. Libraries were prepared by immunoSEQ multiplex PCR; TCRdb keeps only in-frame clonotypes and omits some of them. The table includes roughly 120,000 clones, roughly 90% detected once. The V and J genes are TRBV15 and TRBJ2-2; 7 bases agree with TRBD2. The sequence derives from a woman in her fifties or sixties in good health. Material for sequencing was blood. CDR3 loop: CATVPSGTNTGELFF. The CDR3 DNA sequence: TGTGCCACCGTTCCCAGCGGGACGAACACCGGGGAGCTGTTTTTT.